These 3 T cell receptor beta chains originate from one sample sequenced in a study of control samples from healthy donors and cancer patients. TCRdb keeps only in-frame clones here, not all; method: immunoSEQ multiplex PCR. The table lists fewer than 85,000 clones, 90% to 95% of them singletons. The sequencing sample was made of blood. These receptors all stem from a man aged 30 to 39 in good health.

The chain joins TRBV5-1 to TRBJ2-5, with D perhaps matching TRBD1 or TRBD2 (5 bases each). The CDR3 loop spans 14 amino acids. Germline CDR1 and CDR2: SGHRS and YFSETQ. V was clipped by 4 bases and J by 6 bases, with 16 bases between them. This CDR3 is CASSPFGTGKTQYF. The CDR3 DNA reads TGCGCCAGCAGCCCCTTTGGGACGGGTAAGACCCAGTACTTC.

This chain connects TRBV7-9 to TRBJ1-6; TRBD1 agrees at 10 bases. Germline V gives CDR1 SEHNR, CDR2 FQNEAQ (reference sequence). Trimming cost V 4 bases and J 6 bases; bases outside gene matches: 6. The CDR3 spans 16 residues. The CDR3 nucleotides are TGTGCCAGCAGCTCCCCCGGGACAGGGGTTAATTCACCCCTCCACTTT. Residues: CASSSPGTGVNSPLHF.

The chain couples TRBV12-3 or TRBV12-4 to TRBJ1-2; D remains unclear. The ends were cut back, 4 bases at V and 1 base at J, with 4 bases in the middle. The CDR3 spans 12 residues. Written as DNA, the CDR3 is TGTGCCAGCAGTTACGGTAACTATGGCTACACCTTC. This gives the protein CASSYGNYGYTF.